The rows below give T cell receptor beta chains drawn from one sample of a study of T cell repertoires in cytomegalovirus infection. MiXCR, applied by TCRdb to the reads, yields one record per CDR3 protein. The table has approximately 700,000 distinct CDR3 sequences, 35% to 45% seen once; the top ten hold around 3%. The sample taken for sequencing was PBMCs. The receptors originated from a human donor in good health (CMV status not recorded). Some clones in this sample may be carry-over from other donors' samples. Each CDR3 is given with its conserved first and last residue. D genes are given only for firm matches. Clone size is not always given. Where it is, it says once, few, many or a class for expanded clones.

v_gene	abundance	j_gene	d_gene	len	CDR3nt	CDR3aa
TRBV5-1	NA	TRBJ2-2	NA	15	TGCGCCAGCCGGTTGGAGGGGGCCAACACCGGGGAGCTGTTTTTT	CASRLEGANTGELFF
TRBV4-2	once	TRBJ1-2	NA	16	TGTGCCAGCAGCCAAGATATGGCACCATCTAACTATGGCTACACCTTC	CASSQDMAPSNYGYTF
TRBV19	NA	TRBJ2-7	TRBD2	14	TGTGCCAGTAGTACGACCGGGACTACCTACGAGCAGTACTTC	CASSTTGTTYEQYF
TRBV29-1	NA	TRBJ1-1	TRBD1	12	TGCAGCGCCGACAGGGGAAGGACTGAAGCTTTCTTT	CSADRGRTEAFF
TRBV20-1	few	TRBJ1-5	NA	16	TGCAGTGCTAGGGGTAATTTAGGGGGGAAAAATCAGCCCCAGCATTTT	CSARGNLGGKNQPQHF
TRBV12-3/TRBV12-4	NA	TRBJ2-7	NA	14	TGTGCCAGCAGTTTAGATACAGGATCCTACGAGCAGTACTTC	CASSLDTGSYEQYF
TRBV5-6	NA	TRBJ2-7	NA	14	TGTGCCAGCACCTTGGAGGGGGCATGGTACGAGCAGTACTTC	CASTLEGAWYEQYF
TRBV7-3	NA	TRBJ2-1	TRBD1	13	TGTGCCAGCAGCTCCCAGGGGGCAGGGGAGCAGTTCTTC	CASSSQGAGEQFF
TRBV7-2	NA	TRBJ2-3	NA	15	TGTGCCAGCAGCTTAGACGGACTCCTAACAGATACGCAGTATTTT	CASSLDGLLTDTQYF
TRBV28	NA	TRBJ1-2	NA	12	TGTGCCAGCAGTCCAACAGAGTATGGCTACACCTTC	CASSPTEYGYTF